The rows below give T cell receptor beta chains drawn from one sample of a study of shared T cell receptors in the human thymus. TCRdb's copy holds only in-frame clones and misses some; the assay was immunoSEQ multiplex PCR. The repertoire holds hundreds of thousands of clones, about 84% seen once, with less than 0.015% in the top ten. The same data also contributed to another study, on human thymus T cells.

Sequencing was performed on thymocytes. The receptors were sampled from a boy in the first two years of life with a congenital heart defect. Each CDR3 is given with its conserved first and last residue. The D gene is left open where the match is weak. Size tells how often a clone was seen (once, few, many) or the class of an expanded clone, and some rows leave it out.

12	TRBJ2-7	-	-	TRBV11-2	CASSPRFDEQYF	TGTGCCAGCAGCCCCCGGTTCGACGAGCAGTACTTC
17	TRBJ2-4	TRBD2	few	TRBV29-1	CSVEVPGRAGNKNIQYF	TGCAGCGTTGAAGTTCCTGGGAGGGCCGGGAACAAAAACATTCAGTACTTC
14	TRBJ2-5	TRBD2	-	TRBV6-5	CASSSGTSVETQYF	TGTGCCAGCAGTTCTGGGACTAGTGTTGAGACCCAGTACTTC
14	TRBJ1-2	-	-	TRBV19	CASSIGGENGGYTF	TGTGCCAGTAGTATAGGGGGAGAAAATGGTGGCTACACCTTC
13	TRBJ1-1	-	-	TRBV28	CASSLFRAAEAFF	TGTGCCAGCAGTTTATTCAGGGCGGCTGAAGCTTTCTTT
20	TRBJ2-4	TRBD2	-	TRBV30	CAWRDSGKAPLPLAKNIQYF	TGTGCCTGGAGAGATAGCGGGAAAGCCCCCCTGCCCCTAGCCAAAAACATTCAGTACTTC
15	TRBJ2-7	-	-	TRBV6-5	CASSYDRSNSYEQYF	TGTGCCAGCAGTTATGACAGGTCCAACTCCTACGAGCAGTACTTC
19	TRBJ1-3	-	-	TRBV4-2	CASSQDREGGPSPGNTIYF	TGTGCCAGCAGCCAAGATAGGGAGGGAGGGCCCTCTCCTGGAAACACCATATATTTT
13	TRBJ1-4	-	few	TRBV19	CAISQGLGEKLFF	TGTGCCATCTCCCAGGGACTGGGGGAAAAACTGTTTTTT
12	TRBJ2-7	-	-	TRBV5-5	CASHRPGDEQYF	TGTGCCAGCCACCGTCCGGGTGACGAGCAGTACTTC
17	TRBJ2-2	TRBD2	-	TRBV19	CASMGTSGKMDTGELFF	TGTGCCAGTATGGGGACTAGCGGGAAAATGGACACCGGGGAGCTGTTTTTT
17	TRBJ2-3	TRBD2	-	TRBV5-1	CASTSREYLAGLDTQYF	TGCGCCAGCACCTCGCGGGAGTATCTAGCGGGTCTAGATACGCAGTATTTT
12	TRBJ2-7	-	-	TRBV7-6	CASSSHRDEQYF	TGTGCCAGCAGCTCACACAGGGACGAGCAGTACTTC
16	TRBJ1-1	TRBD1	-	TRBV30	CAWSRDRDPPFTEAFF	TGTGCCTGGTCCCGGGACAGGGATCCTCCTTTCACTGAAGCTTTCTTT
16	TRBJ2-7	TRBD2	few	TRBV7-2	CASTNGNSGRTYEQYF	TGTGCCAGCACCAACGGAAACAGCGGGAGGACCTACGAGCAGTACTTC
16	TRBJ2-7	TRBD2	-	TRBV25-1	CASSDLGLAEFYEQYF	TGTGCCAGCAGTGACCTGGGACTAGCGGAGTTCTACGAGCAGTACTTC
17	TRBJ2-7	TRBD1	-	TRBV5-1	CASSFLRDSPFPVEQYF	TGCGCCAGCAGCTTCCTCCGGGACAGCCCATTCCCCGTCGAGCAGTACTTC
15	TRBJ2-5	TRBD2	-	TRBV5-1	CASRAPRPGGETQYF	TGCGCCAGCAGAGCGCCTAGACCGGGGGGAGAGACCCAGTACTTC
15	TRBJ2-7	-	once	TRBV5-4	CASSFLPGASYEQYF	TGTGCCAGCAGCTTCCTCCCTGGGGCTTCCTACGAGCAGTACTTC
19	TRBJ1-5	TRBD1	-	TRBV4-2	CASSHVVRGRKSSNQPQHF	TGTGCCAGCAGCCATGTTGTGAGGGGGCGGAAGAGTAGCAATCAGCCCCAGCATTTT
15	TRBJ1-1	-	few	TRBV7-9	CASSQRGGSNTEAFF	TGTGCCAGCAGCCAACGGGGGGGGAGTAACACTGAAGCTTTCTTT
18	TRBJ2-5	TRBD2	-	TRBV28	CASSPRGAGGKEQETQYF	TGTGCCAGCAGTCCCCGCGGGGCGGGAGGGAAAGAGCAAGAGACCCAGTACTTC
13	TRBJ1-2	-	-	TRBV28	CASSRGGPSEYTF	TGTGCCAGCAGTAGAGGAGGGCCCTCTGAATACACCTTC
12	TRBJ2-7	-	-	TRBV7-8	CASSLRVYEQYF	TGTGCCAGCAGCTTACGCGTCTACGAGCAGTACTTC
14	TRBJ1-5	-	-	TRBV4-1	CASSQDKREQPQHF	TGCGCCAGCAGCCAAGATAAGCGAGAACAGCCCCAGCATTTT
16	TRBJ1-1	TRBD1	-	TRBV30	CAWSVHRPGGNTEAFF	TGTGCCTGGAGTGTACATCGGCCAGGGGGGAACACTGAAGCTTTCTTT
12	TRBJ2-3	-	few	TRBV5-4	CASSHPADTQYF	TGTGCCAGCAGTCACCCAGCGGATACGCAGTATTTT
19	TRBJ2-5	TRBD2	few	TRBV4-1	CASSQDSFRTSGLQETQYF	TGCGCCAGCAGCCAAGATTCATTTCGGACTAGCGGGCTCCAAGAGACCCAGTACTTC
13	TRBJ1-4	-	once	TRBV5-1	CASSLALNEKLFF	TGCGCCAGCAGCTTGGCCCTTAATGAAAAACTGTTTTTT
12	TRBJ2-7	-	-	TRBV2	CASSLSSYEQYF	TGTGCCAGCAGTCTTAGCTCCTACGAGCAGTACTTC
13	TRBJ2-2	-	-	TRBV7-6	CASSLVRDGELFF	TGTGCCAGCAGCTTAGTGAGGGACGGGGAGCTGTTTTTT
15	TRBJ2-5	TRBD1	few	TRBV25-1	CASSEPGQGAETQYF	TGTGCCAGCAGTGAACCGGGACAGGGGGCAGAGACCCAGTACTTC
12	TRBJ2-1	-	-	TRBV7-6	CASSHFGNEQFF	TGTGCCAGCAGCCATTTCGGCAATGAGCAGTTCTTC
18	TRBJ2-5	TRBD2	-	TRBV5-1	CASSLRASGSLVRETQYF	TGCGCCAGCAGCTTAAGGGCTAGCGGGAGCCTGGTTCGGGAGACCCAGTACTTC
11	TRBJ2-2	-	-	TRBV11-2	CASSSLWELFF	TGTGCCAGCAGCTCCTTATGGGAGCTGTTTTTT
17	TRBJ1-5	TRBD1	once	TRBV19	CASSMGQSPRGNQPQHF	TGTGCCAGTAGTATGGGACAGTCACCACGCGGCAATCAGCCCCAGCATTTT
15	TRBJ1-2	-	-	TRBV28	CASSLISFCGYGYTF	TGTGCCAGCAGTTTAATCTCCTTTTGCGGCTATGGCTACACCTTC
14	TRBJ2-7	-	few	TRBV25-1	CASRAQGKSYEQYF	TGTGCCAGCAGGGCACAGGGTAAGTCCTACGAGCAGTACTTC
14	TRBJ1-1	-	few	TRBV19	CASSMRGRNTEAFF	TGTGCCAGTAGTATGCGGGGACGGAACACTGAAGCTTTCTTT
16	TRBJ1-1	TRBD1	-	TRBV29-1	CSANFRDRGGDTEAFF	TGCAGCGCCAACTTCCGGGACAGGGGGGGGGACACTGAAGCTTTCTTT